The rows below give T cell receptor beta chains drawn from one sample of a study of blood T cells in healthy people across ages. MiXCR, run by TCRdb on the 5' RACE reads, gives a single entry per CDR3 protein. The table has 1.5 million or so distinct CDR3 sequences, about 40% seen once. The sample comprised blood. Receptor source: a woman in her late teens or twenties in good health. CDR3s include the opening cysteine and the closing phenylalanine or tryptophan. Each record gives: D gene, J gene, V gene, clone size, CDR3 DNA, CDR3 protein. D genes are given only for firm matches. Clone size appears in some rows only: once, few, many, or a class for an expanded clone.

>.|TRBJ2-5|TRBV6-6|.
TGTGCCCGCAGTTACACCGGGTTCATAGAGACCCAGTACTTC
CARSYTGFIETQYF
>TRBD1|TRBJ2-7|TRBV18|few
TGTGCCAGCTCAACCAACACAGGGGACGAGCAGTACTTC
CASSTNTGDEQYF
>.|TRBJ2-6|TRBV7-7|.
TGTGCCAGCAGCGCCGATAATGCCTCTGGGGCCAACGTCCTGACTTTC
CASSADNASGANVLTF
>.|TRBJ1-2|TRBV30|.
TGTGCCTGGAGTGTTAATACCAAGGCCGGTGGCTACACCTTC
CAWSVNTKAGGYTF
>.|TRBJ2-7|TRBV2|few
TGTGCCAGCACAGCGTTGGAGGGGGGCCACCTCTACGAGCAGTACTTC
CASTALEGGHLYEQYF
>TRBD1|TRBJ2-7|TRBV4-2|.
TGTGCCAGCAGCCGAACCGGGACAGGGTCCTCCTACGAGCAGTACTTC
CASSRTGTGSSYEQYF
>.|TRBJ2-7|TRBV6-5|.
TGTGCCAGCACCAAACGCGGGCCTGGGGGCGAGCAGTACTTC
CASTKRGPGGEQYF
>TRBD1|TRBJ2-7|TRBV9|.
TGTGCCAGCAGTACAGGGGGGACCTACGAGCAGTACTTC
CASSTGGTYEQYF
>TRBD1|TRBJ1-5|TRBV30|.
TGTGCCTGGAGCGCCGGAACAGGGGAGGATCAGCCCCAGCATTTT
CAWSAGTGEDQPQHF
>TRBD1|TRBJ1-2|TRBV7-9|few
TGTGCCAGCAGCTTACAGGGGGCGGCATCGGGTGGCTACACCTTC
CASSLQGAASGGYTF
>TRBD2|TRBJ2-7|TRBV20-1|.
TGCAGTGCTAGAAAGGGACTAGCGGGATCATTCCCCTACGAGCAGTACTTC
CSARKGLAGSFPYEQYF
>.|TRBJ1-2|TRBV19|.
TGTGCCAGTAGTATTAAGGGTCCTCCGGTCCCTTACTATGGCTACACCTTC
CASSIKGPPVPYYGYTF
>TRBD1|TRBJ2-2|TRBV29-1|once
TGCAGCGTTGAAACTGGACAGGGGATGACCGGGGAGCTGTTTTTT
CSVETGQGMTGELFF
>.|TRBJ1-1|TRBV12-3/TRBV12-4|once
TGTGCCAGCAGTTTATTGGGGGGCGCAAGAATGAACACTGAAGCTTTCTTT
CASSLLGGARMNTEAFF
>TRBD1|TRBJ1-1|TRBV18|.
TGTGCCAGCTCACCACGCGGGACAGGGGGCGCGGCTACTGAAGCTTTCTTT
CASSPRGTGGAATEAFF